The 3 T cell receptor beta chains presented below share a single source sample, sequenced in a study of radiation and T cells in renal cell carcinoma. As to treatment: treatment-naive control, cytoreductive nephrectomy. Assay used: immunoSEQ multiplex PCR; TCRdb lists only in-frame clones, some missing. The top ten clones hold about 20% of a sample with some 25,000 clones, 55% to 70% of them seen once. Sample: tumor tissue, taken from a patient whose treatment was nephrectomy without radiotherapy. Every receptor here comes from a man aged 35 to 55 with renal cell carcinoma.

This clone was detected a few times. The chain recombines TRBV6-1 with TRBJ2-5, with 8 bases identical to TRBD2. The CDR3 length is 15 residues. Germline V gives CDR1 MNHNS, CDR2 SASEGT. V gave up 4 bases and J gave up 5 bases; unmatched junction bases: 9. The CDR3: CASSVRGGPLETQYF. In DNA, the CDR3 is TGTGCCAGCAGTGTACGGGGGGGGCCGCTGGAGACCCAGTACTTC.

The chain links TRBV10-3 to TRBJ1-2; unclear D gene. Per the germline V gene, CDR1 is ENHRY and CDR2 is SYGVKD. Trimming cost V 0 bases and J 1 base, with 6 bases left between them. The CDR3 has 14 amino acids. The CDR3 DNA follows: TGTGCCATCAGTGAGTCAGGCCGTAACTATGGCTACACCTTC. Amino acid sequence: CAISESGRNYGYTF.

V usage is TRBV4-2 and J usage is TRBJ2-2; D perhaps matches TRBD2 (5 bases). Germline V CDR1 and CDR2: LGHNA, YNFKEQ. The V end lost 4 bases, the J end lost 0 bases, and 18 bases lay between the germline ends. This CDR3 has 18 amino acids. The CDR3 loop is CASSRPLEGSANTGELFF. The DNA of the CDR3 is TGTGCCAGCAGCCGCCCCCTCGAGGGCAGCGCGAACACCGGGGAGCTGTTTTTT.